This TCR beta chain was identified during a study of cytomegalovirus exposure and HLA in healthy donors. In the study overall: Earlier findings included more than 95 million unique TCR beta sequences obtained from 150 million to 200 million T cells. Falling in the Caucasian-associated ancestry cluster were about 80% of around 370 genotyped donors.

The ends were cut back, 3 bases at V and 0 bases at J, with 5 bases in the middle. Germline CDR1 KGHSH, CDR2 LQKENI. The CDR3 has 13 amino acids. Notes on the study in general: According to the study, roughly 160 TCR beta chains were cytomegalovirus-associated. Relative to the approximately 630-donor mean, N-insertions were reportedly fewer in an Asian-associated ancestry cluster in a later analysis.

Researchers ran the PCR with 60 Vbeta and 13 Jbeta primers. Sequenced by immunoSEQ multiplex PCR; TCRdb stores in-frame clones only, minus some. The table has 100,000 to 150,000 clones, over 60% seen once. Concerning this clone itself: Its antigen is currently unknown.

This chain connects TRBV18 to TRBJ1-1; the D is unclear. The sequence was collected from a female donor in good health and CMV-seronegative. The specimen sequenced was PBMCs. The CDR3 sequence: CASSPTMNTEAFF. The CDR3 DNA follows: TGTGCCAGCTCACCGACTATGAACACTGAAGCTTTCTTT.